The source of this T cell receptor (beta chain) is a study of blood T cell repertoires in COVID-19. The wider study: Samples came from the United States, Italy and Spain, spanning acute and convalescent COVID-19. PBMCs, B-cell-depleted T cells, or T cells were the source of the cDNA or gDNA that made up the material.

This table comes from immunoSEQ multiplex PCR, and its TCRdb copy is limited to in-frame clones, with some not included. Here the sample spans over 200,000 clones, about 80% being singletons. Residents of approximately 25 US areas, aged about 18 to 95 years, made up the participants. Germline loops: CDR1 SGHDN, CDR2 FVKESK. V shed 0 bases, J shed 3 bases, and the junction held 4 bases outside the gene matches. The CDR3 extends over 15 amino acids. This TCR was recovered from a middle-aged man who had recovered from COVID-19. J is TRBJ2-7 and V is TRBV14; 8 bases map to TRBD1. Sequenced: PBMCs or T cells enriched from blood (not recorded which). This chain's CDR3 is CASSQDRTGGYEQYF. DNA of the CDR3: TGTGCCAGCAGCCAAGATCGTACAGGGGGCTACGAGCAGTACTTC.